This TCR beta chain came from a study of T cell changes during pregnancy in multiple sclerosis. Germline values: CDR1 SGDLS, CDR2 YYNGEE. V was cut by 0 bases and J by 3 bases, with 12 bases left in between. The CDR3 covers 15 residues. Here immunoSEQ multiplex PCR was the method, and the copy in TCRdb shows in-frame clones only, minus some. The repertoire holds 35,000 to 55,000 clones, with almost 95% as singletons. The sequence was obtained from a female donor with multiple sclerosis, enrolled in a pregnancy study. The genes are TRBV9 and TRBJ1-1, with unresolved D. The sequenced material came from peripheral blood. The CDR3 protein is CASSVGHPSYTEAFF. The CDR3 nucleotides are TGTGCCAGCAGCGTAGGACACCCGAGTTACACTGAAGCTTTCTTT.